The 15 T cell receptor beta chains listed next were all sequenced from one sample in a study of T cell changes during pregnancy in multiple sclerosis. Sequencing was performed with immunoSEQ multiplex PCR; in TCRdb, only in-frame clones are kept and a portion is missing. The sample has tens of thousands of clones; 92% are singletons. This specimen was peripheral blood, taken in the first trimester of pregnancy. The receptors stem from a female donor with multiple sclerosis, enrolled in a pregnancy study.

This rearrangement joins TRBV6-5 to TRBJ2-2, with TRBD1 matching over 9 bases. Per the germline V gene, CDR1 is MNHEY and CDR2 is SVGAGI. The CDR3 sequence is 15 residues long. V was pared by 5 bases and J by 5 bases, with 6 bases of the junction left unmatched. The CDR3 spells CASSVGQGRTGELFF. CDR3 in DNA: TGTGCCAGCAGTGTCGGACAGGGGAGGACCGGGGAGCTGTTTTTT.

There are a few counts of this clone. The chain recombines TRBV6-4 with TRBJ2-7; 8 bases agree with TRBD1. The J segment lost 3 bases and the V segment lost 4 bases, leaving 5 bases of the junction unmatched. This CDR3 comprises 14 residues. From germline, CDR1 is MRHNA and CDR2 SNTAGT. Written as DNA, the CDR3 is TGTGCCAGCAGTGGGACAGGGCAAGTCTACGAGCAGTACTTC. This translates into CASSGTGQVYEQYF.

This clone was found once. The V call is TRBV28, the J call TRBJ1-4; D unclear. V lost 6 bases and J lost 8, with 16 bases in between. The CDR3 runs 14 residues. The germline gives CDR1 MDHEN, CDR2 SYDVKM. This chain's CDR3 is CASRSPAGREKLFF. The DNA of the CDR3 is TGTGCCAGCAGATCCCCGGCAGGTAGAGAAAAACTGTTTTTT.

This chain joins TRBV5-5 and TRBJ2-1, with a possible D match to TRBD1 (6 bases). This CDR3 has 13 amino acids. Germline CDR1 reads SGHKS; CDR2 reads YYEKEE (reference sequence). V gave up 3 bases and J gave up 5 bases, with 9 bases separating them. Written as DNA, the CDR3 is TGTGCCAGCAGCTGGGGACACCACAATGAGCAGTTCTTC. It is translated as CASSWGHHNEQFF.

The chain joins TRBV27 to TRBJ2-2; no firm D call. The germline gives CDR1 MNHEY, CDR2 SMNVEV (reference sequence). V shed 7 bases and J shed 2 bases, with 5 bases lying between them. The CDR3 covers 12 residues. The CDR3 region is CASTKNTGELFF. The CDR3 nucleotides are TGTGCCAGCACTAAAAACACCGGGGAGCTGTTTTTT.

The chain carries TRBV19 and TRBJ1-1; D is uncertain. V was shortened by 5 bases and J by 1 base, with 8 bases between the two germline ends. The CDR3 consists of 13 residues. Germline V gene sequence: CDR1 LNHDA, CDR2 SQIVND (reference sequence). The DNA for the CDR3 is TGTGCCAGTAGTGCCGACTGGAACACTGAAGCTTTCTTT. Protein sequence: CASSADWNTEAFF.

The chain has TRBV6-5 and TRBJ1-1; TRBD1 agrees at 7 bases. The CDR3 sequence is 14 residues long. Germline V gene lookup returns CDR1 MNHEY and CDR2 SVGAGI. V lost 5 bases, J lost 5 bases, and 8 bases stayed unmatched. CDR3 amino acids: CASSIMTGKTEAFF. Here the CDR3 DNA reads TGTGCCAGCAGTATTATGACAGGGAAAACTGAAGCTTTCTTT.

This chain joins TRBV7-8 and TRBJ1-2, with 7 bases fitting TRBD1. Germline CDR1 and CDR2: SGHVS and FQNEAQ. The CDR3 spans 15 residues. J lost 4 bases, V lost 5 bases, and 10 bases had no gene match. For the CDR3, the DNA is TGTGCCAGCAGCGATAGACAGGGCAAAAGCTATGGCTACACCTTC. Protein: CASSDRQGKSYGYTF.

This sequence joins TRBV19 and TRBJ2-1; TRBD2 matches 7 bases. Germline lookup yields CDR1 LNHDA and CDR2 SQIVND (reference sequence). CDR3 size: 15 residues. V trimming: 2 bases; J trimming: 11 bases; junction bases outside the gene matches: 12. The chain's CDR3 is CASSIPTGGEFKQFF. The CDR3 region has the DNA TGTGCCAGTAGTATACCCACGGGGGGTGAGTTCAAGCAGTTCTTC.

The rearrangement uses TRBV18 and TRBJ1-2, with 7 bases matching TRBD1. Germline CDR1 is KGHSH and CDR2 is LQKENI. This CDR3 is 13 amino acids long. V lost 6 bases, J lost 8 bases, and 9 bases stayed unmatched. CDR3 region: CASSIGDSLGYTF. CDR3 DNA sequence: TGTGCCAGCTCGATAGGGGACAGCTTAGGCTACACCTTC.

This clone has just one count. This chain connects TRBV7-2 to TRBJ1-5, with a weak D call TRBD1 (6 bases). V was shortened by 2 bases and J by 0 bases, with 20 bases between the two germline ends. The length of the CDR3 is 19 residues. Germline CDR1 reads SGHTA; CDR2 reads FQGNSA. In DNA, the CDR3 is TGTGCCAGCAGCTTATATCGGACAGTATCTCCCAATAGCAATCAGCCCCAGCATTTT. Amino acids: CASSLYRTVSPNSNQPQHF.

The J gene is TRBJ1-2, the V gene TRBV18; 8 nucleotides agree with TRBD1. Looked up from germline, CDR1 is KGHSH and CDR2 is LQKENI. This CDR3 has 14 residues. Losses at the gene ends were 2 bases for V and 8 bases for J; bases not matched to a gene: 7. This CDR3 is CASSPGRGPEGYTF. The DNA for the CDR3 is TGTGCCAGCTCACCAGGCAGGGGGCCGGAGGGCTACACCTTC. The full variable domain, completed using reference TRBV18 and TRBJ1-2, is NAGVMQNPRHLVRRRGQEARLRCSPMKGHSHVYWYRQLPEEGLKFMVYLQKENIIDESGMPKERFSAEFPKEGPSILRIQQVVRGDSAAYFCASSPGRGPEGYTFGSGTRLTVV.

This rearrangement joins TRBV30 to TRBJ2-7, with D perhaps TRBD1 (6 bases). Per germline, CDR1 GTSNPN and CDR2 SVGIG (reference sequence). The CDR3 has 14 residues. Trimming took 0 bases from V and 5 from J, leaving 14 bases between them. In DNA, the CDR3 is TGTGCCTGGAGTGTACTGCAGGGGTTCGACGAGCAGTACTTC. Translated, it gives CAWSVLQGFDEQYF.

The chain couples TRBV6-1 to TRBJ1-1; D remains unclear. The CDR3 spans 12 residues. V lost 0 bases and J lost 8, with 7 bases in between. The germline V gene encodes CDR1 MNHNS and CDR2 SASEGT. This chain's CDR3 is CASSEALREAFF. The CDR3, as DNA: TGTGCCAGCAGTGAAGCCTTACGGGAAGCTTTCTTT.

Notes on this clone: Additional DNA sequences in this sample encode the identical CDR3. This chain's CDR3 is CASSLGLAGNTGELFF. CDR3 DNA: TGTGCCAGCAGCTTAGGACTAGCGGGGAACACCGGGGAGCTGTTTTTT. The J gene is TRBJ2-2, the V gene TRBV5-4; 11 bases agree with TRBD2. With 2 bases clipped from V and 1 base from J, the junction kept 1 base outside the gene matches. The CDR3 has 16 residues. Germline V CDR1 and CDR2: SGHNT, YYREEE (reference sequence). Drawing the rest from reference TRBV5-4 and TRBJ2-2, the complete variable domain is ETGVTQSPTHLIKTRGQQVTLRCSSQSGHNTVSWYQQALGQGPQFIFQYYREEENGRGNFPPRFSGLQFPNYSSELNVNALELDDSALYLCASSLGLAGNTGELFFGEGSRLTVL.